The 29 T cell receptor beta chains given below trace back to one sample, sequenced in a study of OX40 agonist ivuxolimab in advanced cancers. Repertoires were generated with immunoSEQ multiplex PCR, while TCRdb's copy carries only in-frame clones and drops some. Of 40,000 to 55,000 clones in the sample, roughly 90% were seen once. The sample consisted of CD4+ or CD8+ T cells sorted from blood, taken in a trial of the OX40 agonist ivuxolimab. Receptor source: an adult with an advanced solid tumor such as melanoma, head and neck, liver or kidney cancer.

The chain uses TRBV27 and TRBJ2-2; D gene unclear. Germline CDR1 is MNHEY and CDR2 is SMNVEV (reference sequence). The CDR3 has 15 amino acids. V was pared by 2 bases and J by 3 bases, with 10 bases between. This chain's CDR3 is CASSLTSGDTGELFF. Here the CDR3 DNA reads TGTGCCAGCAGTTTAACCTCGGGCGACACCGGGGAGCTGTTTTTT.

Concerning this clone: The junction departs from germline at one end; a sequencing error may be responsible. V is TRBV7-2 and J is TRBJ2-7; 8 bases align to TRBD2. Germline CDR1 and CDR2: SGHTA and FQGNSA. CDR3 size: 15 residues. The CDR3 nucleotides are TGCGCCAGCAGCCAAGGGGGACTAGAGCGGGGCGAGCAGTACTTC. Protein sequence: CASSQGGLERGEQYF.

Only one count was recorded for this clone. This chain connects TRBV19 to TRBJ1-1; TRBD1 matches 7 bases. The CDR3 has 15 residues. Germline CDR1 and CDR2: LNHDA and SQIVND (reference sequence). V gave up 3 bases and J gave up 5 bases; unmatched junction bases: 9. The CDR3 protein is CASSIGSTGRTEAFF. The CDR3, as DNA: TGTGCCAGTAGTATCGGGTCGACAGGGAGGACTGAAGCTTTCTTT.

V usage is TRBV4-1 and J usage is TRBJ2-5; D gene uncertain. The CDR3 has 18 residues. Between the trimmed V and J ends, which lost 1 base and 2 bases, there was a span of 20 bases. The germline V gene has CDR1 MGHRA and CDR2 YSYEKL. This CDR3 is CASSQGPLVGPLQETQYF. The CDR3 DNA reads TGCGCCAGCAGCCAAGGGCCCCTCGTGGGCCCTTTACAAGAGACCCAGTACTTC.

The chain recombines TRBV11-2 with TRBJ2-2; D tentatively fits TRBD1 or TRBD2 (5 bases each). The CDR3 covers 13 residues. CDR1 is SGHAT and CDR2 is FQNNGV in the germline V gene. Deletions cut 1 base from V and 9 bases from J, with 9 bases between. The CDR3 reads CASSLGGWWELFF. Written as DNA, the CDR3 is TGTGCCAGCAGCTTAGGGGGGTGGTGGGAGCTGTTTTTT.

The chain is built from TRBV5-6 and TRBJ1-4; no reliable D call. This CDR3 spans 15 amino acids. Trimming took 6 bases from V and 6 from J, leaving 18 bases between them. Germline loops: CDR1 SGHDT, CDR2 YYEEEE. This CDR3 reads CASMLSPARDEKLFF. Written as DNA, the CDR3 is TGTGCCAGCATGCTCTCACCCGCGAGGGATGAAAAACTGTTTTTT. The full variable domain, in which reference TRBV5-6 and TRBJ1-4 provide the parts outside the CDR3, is DAGVTQSPTHLIKTRGQQVTLRCSPKSGHDTVSWYQQALGQGPQFIFQYYEEEERQRGNFPDRFSGHQFPNYSSELNVNALLLGDSALYLCASMLSPARDEKLFFGSGTQLSVL.

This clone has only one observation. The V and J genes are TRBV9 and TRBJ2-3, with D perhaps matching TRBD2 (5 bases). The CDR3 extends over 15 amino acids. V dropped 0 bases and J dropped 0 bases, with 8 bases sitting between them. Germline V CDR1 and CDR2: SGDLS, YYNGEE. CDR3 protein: CASSVGAVSTDTQYF. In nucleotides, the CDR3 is TGTGCCAGCAGCGTAGGAGCGGTTAGCACAGATACGCAGTATTTT. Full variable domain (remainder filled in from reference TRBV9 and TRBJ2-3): DSGVTQTPKHLITATGQRVTLRCSPRSGDLSVYWYQQSLDQGLQFLIQYYNGEERAKGNILERFSAQQFPDLHSELNLSSLELGDSALYFCASSVGAVSTDTQYFGPGTRLTVL.

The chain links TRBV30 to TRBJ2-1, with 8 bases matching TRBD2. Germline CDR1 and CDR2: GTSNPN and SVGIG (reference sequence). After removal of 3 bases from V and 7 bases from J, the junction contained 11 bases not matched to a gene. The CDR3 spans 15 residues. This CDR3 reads CAWSPPSGLTNEQFF. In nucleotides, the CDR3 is TGTGCCTGGAGCCCGCCTAGCGGGCTAACAAATGAGCAGTTCTTC.

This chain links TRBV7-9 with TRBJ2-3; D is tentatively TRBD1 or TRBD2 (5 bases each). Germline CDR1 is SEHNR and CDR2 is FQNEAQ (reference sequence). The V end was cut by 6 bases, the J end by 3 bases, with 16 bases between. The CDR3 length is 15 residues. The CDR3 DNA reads TGTGCCAGCAGGTGGGAGAGGCACAGGACAGATACGCAGTATTTT. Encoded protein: CASRWERHRTDTQYF.

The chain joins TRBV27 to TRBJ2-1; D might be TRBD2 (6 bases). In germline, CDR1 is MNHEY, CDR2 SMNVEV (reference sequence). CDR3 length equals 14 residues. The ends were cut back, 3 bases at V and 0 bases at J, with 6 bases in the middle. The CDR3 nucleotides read TGTGCCAGCAGTTTTAGCGGCTCCTACAATGAGCAGTTCTTC. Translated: CASSFSGSYNEQFF.

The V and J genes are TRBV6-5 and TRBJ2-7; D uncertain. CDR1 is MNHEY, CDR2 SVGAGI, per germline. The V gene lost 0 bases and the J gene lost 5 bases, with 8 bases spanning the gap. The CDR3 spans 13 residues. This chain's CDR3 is CASSYSGWNEQYF. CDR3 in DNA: TGTGCCAGCAGTTACTCGGGCTGGAACGAGCAGTACTTC.

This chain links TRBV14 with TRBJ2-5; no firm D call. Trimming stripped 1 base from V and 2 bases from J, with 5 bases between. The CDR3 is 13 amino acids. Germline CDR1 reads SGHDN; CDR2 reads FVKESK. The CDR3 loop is CASSQGGQETQYF. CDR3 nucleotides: TGTGCCAGCAGCCAAGGGGGACAAGAGACCCAGTACTTC. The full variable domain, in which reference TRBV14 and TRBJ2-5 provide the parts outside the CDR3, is EAGVTQFPSHSVIEKGQTVTLRCDPISGHDNLYWYRRVMGKEIKFLLHFVKESKQDESGMPNNRFLAERTGGTYSTLKVQPAELEDSGVYFCASSQGGQETQYFGPGTRLLVL.

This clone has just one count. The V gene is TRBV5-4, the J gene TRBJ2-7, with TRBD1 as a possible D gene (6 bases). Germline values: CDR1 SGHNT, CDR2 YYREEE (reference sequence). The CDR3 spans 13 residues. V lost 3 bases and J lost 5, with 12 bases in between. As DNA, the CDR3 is TGTGCCAGCAGCTCACAGGGAGACGACGAGCAGTACTTC. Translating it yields CASSSQGDDEQYF.

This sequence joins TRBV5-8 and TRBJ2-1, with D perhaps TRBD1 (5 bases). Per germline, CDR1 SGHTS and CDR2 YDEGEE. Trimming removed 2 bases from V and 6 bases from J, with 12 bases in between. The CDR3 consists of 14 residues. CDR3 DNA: TGTGCCAGCAGCTTTAAAGTTAGGGGCAATGAGCAGTTCTTC. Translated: CASSFKVRGNEQFF.

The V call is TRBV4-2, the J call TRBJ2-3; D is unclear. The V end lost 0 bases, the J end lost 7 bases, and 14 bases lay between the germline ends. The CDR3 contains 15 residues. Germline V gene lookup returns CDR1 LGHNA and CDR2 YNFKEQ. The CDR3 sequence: CASSQEDPAANTQYF. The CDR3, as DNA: TGTGCCAGCAGCCAAGAGGACCCGGCGGCAAATACGCAGTATTTT.

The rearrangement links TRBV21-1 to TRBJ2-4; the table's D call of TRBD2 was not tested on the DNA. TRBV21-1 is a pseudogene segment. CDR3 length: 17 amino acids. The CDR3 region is CASSLGVAGDKGGIQYF. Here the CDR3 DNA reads TGTGCCAGCAGCCTAGGAGTGGCGGGAGATAAGGGCGGCATTCAGTACTTC.

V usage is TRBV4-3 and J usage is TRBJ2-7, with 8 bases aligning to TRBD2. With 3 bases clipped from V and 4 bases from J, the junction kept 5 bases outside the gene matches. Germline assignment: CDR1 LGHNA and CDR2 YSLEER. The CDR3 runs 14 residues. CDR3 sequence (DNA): TGCGCCAGCAGCCAGTGGACTAGCAGTTACGAGCAGTACTTC. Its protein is CASSQWTSSYEQYF.

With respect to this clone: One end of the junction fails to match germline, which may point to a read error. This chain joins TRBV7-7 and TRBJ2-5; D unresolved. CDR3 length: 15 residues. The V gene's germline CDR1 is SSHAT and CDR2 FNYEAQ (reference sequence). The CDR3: CASSLDVTEWETQYF. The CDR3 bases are TGTGCTAGCAGCTTAGACGTGACTGAGTGGGAGACCCAGTACTTC.

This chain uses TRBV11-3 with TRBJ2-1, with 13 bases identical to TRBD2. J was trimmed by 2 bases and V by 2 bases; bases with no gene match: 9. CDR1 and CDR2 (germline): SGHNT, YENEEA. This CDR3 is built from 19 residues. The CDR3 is CASSLLGTSGIGTYNEQFF. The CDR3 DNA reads TGTGCCAGCAGCTTACTAGGGACTAGCGGGATCGGGACCTACAATGAGCAGTTCTTC.

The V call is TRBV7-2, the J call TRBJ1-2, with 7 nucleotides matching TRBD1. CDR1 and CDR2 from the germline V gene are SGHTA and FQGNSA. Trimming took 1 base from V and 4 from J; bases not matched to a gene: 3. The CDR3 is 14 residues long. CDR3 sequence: CASSLVGQTYGYTF. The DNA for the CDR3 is TGTGCCAGCAGCTTAGTGGGACAGACCTATGGCTACACCTTC.

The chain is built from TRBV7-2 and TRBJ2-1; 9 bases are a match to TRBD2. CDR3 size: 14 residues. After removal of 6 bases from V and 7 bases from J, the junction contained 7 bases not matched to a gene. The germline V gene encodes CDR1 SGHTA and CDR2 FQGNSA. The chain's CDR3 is CASSGLAGNNEQFF. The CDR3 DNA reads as TGTGCCAGCAGTGGGCTAGCGGGAAATAATGAGCAGTTCTTC.

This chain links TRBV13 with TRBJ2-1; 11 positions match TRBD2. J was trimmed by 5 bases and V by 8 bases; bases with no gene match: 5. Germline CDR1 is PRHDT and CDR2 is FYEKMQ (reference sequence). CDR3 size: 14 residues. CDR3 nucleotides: TGTGCCAGCGTTATGGGACTAGCGGACAATGAGCAGTTCTTC. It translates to CASVMGLADNEQFF.

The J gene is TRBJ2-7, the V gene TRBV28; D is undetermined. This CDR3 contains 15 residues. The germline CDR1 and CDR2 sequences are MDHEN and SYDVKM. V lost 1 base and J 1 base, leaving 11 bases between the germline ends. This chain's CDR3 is CASSLYGPGSYEQYF. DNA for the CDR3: TGTGCCAGCAGTTTATACGGTCCAGGTTCCTACGAGCAGTACTTC.

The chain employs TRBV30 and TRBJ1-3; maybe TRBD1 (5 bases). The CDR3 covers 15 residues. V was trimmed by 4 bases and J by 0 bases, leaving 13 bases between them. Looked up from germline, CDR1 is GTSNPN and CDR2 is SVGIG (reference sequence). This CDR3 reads CAWIMGPSSGNTIYF. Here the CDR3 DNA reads TGTGCCTGGATAATGGGGCCTAGCTCTGGAAACACCATATATTTT.

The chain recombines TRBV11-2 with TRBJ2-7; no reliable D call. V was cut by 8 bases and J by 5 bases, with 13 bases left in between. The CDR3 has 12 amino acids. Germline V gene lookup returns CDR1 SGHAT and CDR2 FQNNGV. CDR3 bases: TGTGCCAGCGGGCAGATGCTCGACGAGCAGTACTTC. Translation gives CASGQMLDEQYF.

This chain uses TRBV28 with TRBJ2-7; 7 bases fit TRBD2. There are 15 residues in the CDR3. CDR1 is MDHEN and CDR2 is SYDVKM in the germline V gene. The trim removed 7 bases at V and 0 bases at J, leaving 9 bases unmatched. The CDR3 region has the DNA TGTGCCAGCATCACCCGGGGACTATTCTCCTACGAGCAGTACTTC. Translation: CASITRGLFSYEQYF.

The CDR3 here is CASSSGYIQYF. CDR3 nucleotide sequence: TGTGCCAGCAGCTCGGGGTACATTCAGTACTTC. The chain carries TRBV11-1 and TRBJ2-4; possible D gene TRBD2, 5 bases. Trimming removed 4 bases at V and 8 bases at J, with 6 bases between. Germline V lookup: CDR1 SGHAT, CDR2 FQDESV (reference sequence). The CDR3 covers 11 residues.

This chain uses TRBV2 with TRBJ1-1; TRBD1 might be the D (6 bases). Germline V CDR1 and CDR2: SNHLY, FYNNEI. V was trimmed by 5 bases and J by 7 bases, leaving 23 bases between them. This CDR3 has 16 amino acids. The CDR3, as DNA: TGTGCCAGCAGTACCCTCGGGTCAGGGGACCCTCTTGAAGCTTTCTTT. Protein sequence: CASSTLGSGDPLEAFF.

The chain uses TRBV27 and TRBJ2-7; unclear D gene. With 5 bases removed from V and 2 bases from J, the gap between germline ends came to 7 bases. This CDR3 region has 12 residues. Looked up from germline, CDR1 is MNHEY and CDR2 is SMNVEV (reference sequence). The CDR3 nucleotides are TGTGCCAGCAGTCACGGGCCCTACGAGCAGTACTTC. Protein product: CASSHGPYEQYF.